This T cell receptor (beta chain) was sequenced for a study of T cell responses to AZD1222 COVID-19 vaccine. Overall study findings and caveats: Across the whole spike, CD4 TCRs peaked at regions 160-218 and 743-854. Reportedly, close to half of spike-specific TCRs are directed against unmutated variant regions. Donors were mostly white British, more females; clonal diversity possibly underestimated.

Between the trimmed V and J ends, which lost 3 bases and 7 bases, there was a span of 6 bases. This CDR3 is built from 12 residues. In germline, CDR1 is KGHSY, CDR2 FQNENV. Turning to this clone: Its antigen remains unknown.

Using immunoSEQ multiplex PCR, the repertoire was profiled, and TCRdb retains in-frame clones only, with some absent. The sample has about 130,000 clones, 93% seen once. The chain links TRBV16 to TRBJ1-4; no clear D gene. The TCR sequence derives from an adult in good health. The source material was peripheral blood, sampled on day 0 of AZD1222 vaccination. CDR3 region: CASSHQVEKLFF. The CDR3 DNA reads TGTGCCAGCAGCCACCAGGTTGAAAAACTGTTTTTT.